This T cell receptor beta chain was captured in a study of cytomegalovirus exposure and HLA in healthy donors. Study overall: The study's early data release held 75 million to 95 million unique TCRs from HLA-typed donors.

The study, taken as a whole, reports: Accounts indicate the classifier identified cytomegalovirus status with strong specificity and sensitivity. Analyzed later, association rates of TCRs varied across HLA loci, with DRB1 most and HLA-C fewest. A later analysis linked a missense DCLRE1C variant to TCR beta V- and J-gene trimming.

Remarks on this clone: What it binds is unknown.

It was with 60 Vbeta and 13 Jbeta primers that the PCR ran. Only in-frame clones appear in the TCRdb table, and some are missing; sequencing was by immunoSEQ multiplex PCR. The sample has around 85,000 clones; about 80% are singletons. Looked up from germline, CDR1 is MNHEY and CDR2 is SMNVEV (reference sequence). This CDR3 is 16 amino acids long. With 5 bases removed from V and 0 bases from J, the gap between germline ends came to 16 bases. Specimen: PBMCs. This clonotype originated in a woman in her forties or fifties in good health and CMV-seropositive. The V call is TRBV27, the J call TRBJ1-2; tentative D call: TRBD1 (5 bases). In nucleotides, the CDR3 is TGTGCCAGCAGTGCCGTAGCGGGGGTCGCTAACTATGGCTACACCTTC. This codes for CASSAVAGVANYGYTF.